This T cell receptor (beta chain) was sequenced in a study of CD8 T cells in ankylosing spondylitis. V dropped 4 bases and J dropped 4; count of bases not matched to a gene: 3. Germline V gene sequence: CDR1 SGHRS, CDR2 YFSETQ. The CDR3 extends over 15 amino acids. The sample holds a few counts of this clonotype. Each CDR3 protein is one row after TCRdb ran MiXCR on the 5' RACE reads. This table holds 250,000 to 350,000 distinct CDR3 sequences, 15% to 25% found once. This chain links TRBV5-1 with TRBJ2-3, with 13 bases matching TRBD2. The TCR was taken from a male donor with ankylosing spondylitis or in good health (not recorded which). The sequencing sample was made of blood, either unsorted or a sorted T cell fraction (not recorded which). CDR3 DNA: TGCGCCAGCAGCCCGGGACTAGCGGGACCAGATACGCAGTATTTT. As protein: CASSPGLAGPDTQYF.